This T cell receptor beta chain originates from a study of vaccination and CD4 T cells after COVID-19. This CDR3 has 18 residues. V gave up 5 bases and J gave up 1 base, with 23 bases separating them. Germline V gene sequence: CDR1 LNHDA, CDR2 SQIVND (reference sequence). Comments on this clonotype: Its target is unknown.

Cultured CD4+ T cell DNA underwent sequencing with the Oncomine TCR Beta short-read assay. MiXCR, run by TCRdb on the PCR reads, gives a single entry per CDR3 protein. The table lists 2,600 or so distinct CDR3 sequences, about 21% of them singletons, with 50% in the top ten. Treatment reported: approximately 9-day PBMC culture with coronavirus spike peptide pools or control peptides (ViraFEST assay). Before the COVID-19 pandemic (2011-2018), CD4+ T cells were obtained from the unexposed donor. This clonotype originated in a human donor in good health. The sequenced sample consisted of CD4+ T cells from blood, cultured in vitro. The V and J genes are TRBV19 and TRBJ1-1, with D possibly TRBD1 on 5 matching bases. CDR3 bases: TGTGCCAGTAGTTTTACGCAGGGTCGAGTATTCGGGAACACTGAAGCTTTCTTT. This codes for CASSFTQGRVFGNTEAFF.